The text below deals with one T cell receptor beta chain. These data belong to a study of blood T cell repertoires in COVID-19. In the study overall: PBMCs, B-cell-depleted T cells, or T cells were the source of the cDNA or gDNA that made up the material.

This CDR3 region has 14 residues. The germline V gene has CDR1 MNHEY and CDR2 SMNVEV (reference sequence). Trimming removed 6 bases at V and 2 bases at J, with 12 bases between. The authors' processing: From reference gene primer amplification, estimates of nucleated cell counts were derived. Clones were read by immunoSEQ multiplex PCR, and TCRdb kept only the in-frame ones, dropping some. V and J calls plus clone size are reproduced from that table; the DNA served to infer D and trimming. The table records 150,000 to 200,000 clones, approximately 90% of them present only once. This chain links TRBV27 with TRBJ2-3, with D possibly TRBD2 on 6 matching bases. The sequencing input was PBMCs or T cells enriched from blood (not recorded which). This TCR was recovered from a woman in her forties or fifties who had recovered from COVID-19. The CDR3 region has the DNA TGTGCCAGCAGGGCGGGGACCTTCACAGATACGCAGTATTTT. It is translated as CASRAGTFTDTQYF.